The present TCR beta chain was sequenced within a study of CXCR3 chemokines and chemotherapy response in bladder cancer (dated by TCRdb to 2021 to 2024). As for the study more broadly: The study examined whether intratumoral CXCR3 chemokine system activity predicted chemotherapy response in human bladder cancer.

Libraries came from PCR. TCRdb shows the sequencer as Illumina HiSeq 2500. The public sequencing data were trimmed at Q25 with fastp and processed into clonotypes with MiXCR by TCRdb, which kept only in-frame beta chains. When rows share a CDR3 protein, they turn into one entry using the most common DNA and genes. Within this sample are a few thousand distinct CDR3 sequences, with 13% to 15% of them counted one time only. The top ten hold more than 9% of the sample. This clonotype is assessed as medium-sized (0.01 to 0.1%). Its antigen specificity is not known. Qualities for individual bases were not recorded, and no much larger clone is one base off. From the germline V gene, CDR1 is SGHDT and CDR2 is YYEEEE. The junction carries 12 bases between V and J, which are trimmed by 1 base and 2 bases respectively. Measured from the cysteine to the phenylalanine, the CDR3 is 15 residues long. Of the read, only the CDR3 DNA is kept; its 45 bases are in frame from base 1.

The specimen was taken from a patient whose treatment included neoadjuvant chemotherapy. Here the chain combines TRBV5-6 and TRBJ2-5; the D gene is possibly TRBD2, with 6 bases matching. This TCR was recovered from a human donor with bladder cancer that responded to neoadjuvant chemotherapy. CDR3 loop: CASSLYVGGQETQYF. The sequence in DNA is TGTGCCAGCAGCTTGTACGTCGGGGGACAAGAGACCCAGTACTTC.